The sequence of this TCR beta chain was determined in a study of T cells after yellow fever vaccination. Germline lookup yields CDR1 KGHSH and CDR2 LQKENI. The CDR3 is 14 amino acids. Trimming stripped 2 bases from V and 4 bases from J, with 9 bases between. Via MiXCR, TCRdb re-called the 5' RACE reads, giving one row per CDR3 protein. This table holds over 250,000 distinct CDR3 sequences, around 4.9% found once. This clonotype was found a few times. This chain joins TRBV18 and TRBJ1-5, with D perhaps matching TRBD1 (5 bases). The specimen comprised CD4+ T cells sorted from PBMCs, sampled on the day of the yellow fever booster vaccination. The source of this sequence is a man in his late teens or twenties who received the YFV17D yellow fever vaccine. The CDR3 DNA reads as TGTGCCAGCTCACCATCGGCAGGGAATCAGCCCCAGCATTTT. Protein sequence: CASSPSAGNQPQHF.